The source of this T cell receptor (beta chain) is a study of blood T cell repertoires in COVID-19. Looking at the study overall: The study drew acute and convalescent COVID-19 samples from the United States, Italy and Spain. Sample material is recorded as cDNA or gDNA derived from T cells, B-cell-depleted T cells, or PBMCs.

Data came from immunoSEQ multiplex PCR; TCRdb stores just in-frame clones and leaves some out. The data contain tens of thousands of clones, 75% to 90% of them singletons. CDR1 and CDR2 (germline): SGHTA, FQGNSA. The ends were cut back, 2 bases at V and 5 bases at J, with 18 bases in the middle. CDR3 size: 16 residues. The receptor comes from a woman at least 80 years old with acute or convalescent COVID-19. The chain employs TRBV7-2 and TRBJ2-5; tentative D call: TRBD2 (7 bases). Input material: peripheral blood. CDR3 sequence: CASSLYMGAGGETQYF. CDR3 DNA: TGTGCCAGCAGCTTATACATGGGGGCCGGGGGGGAGACCCAGTACTTC.